The clone carrying this T cell receptor (beta chain) was seen only once. This entry is derived from a study of blood T cell repertoires in COVID-19. Assay: immunoSEQ multiplex PCR; the TCRdb copy retains only in-frame clones and omits some. Of about 160,000 clones listed, around 81% are singletons. Germline trimming cut 2 bases from V and 2 bases from J; bases unmatched to any gene: 8. The CDR3 totals 16 residues. Germline loops: CDR1 SGHRS, CDR2 YFSETQ. The chain links TRBV5-1 to TRBJ2-3; 7 bases are a match to TRBD1. The sequencing sample was made of PBMCs or T cells enriched from blood (not recorded which). The source of this sequence is a man aged 35-49 years who had recovered from COVID-19. CDR3 sequence reads: CASSFGAGGFTDTQYF. The CDR3 region has the DNA TGCGCCAGCAGCTTTGGCGCAGGGGGTTTCACAGATACGCAGTATTTT.